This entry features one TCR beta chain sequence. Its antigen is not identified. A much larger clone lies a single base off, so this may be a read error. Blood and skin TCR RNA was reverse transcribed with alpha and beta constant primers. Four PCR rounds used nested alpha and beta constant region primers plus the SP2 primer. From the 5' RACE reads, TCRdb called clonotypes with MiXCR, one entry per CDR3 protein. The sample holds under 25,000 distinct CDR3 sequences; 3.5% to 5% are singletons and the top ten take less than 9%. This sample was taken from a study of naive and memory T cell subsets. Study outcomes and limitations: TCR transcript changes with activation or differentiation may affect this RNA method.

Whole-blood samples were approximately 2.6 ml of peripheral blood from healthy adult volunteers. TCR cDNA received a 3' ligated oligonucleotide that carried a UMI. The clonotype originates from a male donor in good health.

The CDR3 region is CASSYFAASGSGNEQFF. The CDR3 DNA reads TGTGCCAGCAGTTACTTTGCCGCTAGCGGGAGTGGCAATGAGCAGTTCTTC. This sequence joins TRBV6-5 and TRBJ2-1; 10 bases are shared with TRBD2. The trim removed 1 base at V and 6 bases at J, leaving 9 bases unmatched. Germline V gene sequence: CDR1 MNHEY, CDR2 SVGAGI. The CDR3 contains 17 residues.